The text below deals with one TCR beta chain. What it binds is unknown. Germline V CDR1 and CDR2: LGHNA, YNFKEQ. The length of the CDR3 is 15 residues. After removal of 3 bases from V and 3 bases from J, the junction contained 7 bases not matched to a gene. The data are from a study of siplizumab effects on memory and regulatory T cells. Study results and caveats: A mean of around 69% of mappable alloreactive CD4+ clones were Treg-derived with siplizumab, compared with roughly 27% in controls.

Using immunoSEQ multiplex PCR, the repertoire was profiled, and TCRdb retains in-frame clones only, with some absent. The sample shows some 110,000 clones, about 94% of them seen only once. This rearrangement joins TRBV4-2 to TRBJ1-1, with 7 bases fitting TRBD1. This receptor was obtained from a human donor in good health. Material for sequencing was non-Treg CD4+ T cells sorted from blood. In DNA form, the CDR3 reads TGTGCCAGCAGCCACCGCAGGGGGACGGACACTGAAGCTTTCTTT. Its translation: CASSHRRGTDTEAFF.